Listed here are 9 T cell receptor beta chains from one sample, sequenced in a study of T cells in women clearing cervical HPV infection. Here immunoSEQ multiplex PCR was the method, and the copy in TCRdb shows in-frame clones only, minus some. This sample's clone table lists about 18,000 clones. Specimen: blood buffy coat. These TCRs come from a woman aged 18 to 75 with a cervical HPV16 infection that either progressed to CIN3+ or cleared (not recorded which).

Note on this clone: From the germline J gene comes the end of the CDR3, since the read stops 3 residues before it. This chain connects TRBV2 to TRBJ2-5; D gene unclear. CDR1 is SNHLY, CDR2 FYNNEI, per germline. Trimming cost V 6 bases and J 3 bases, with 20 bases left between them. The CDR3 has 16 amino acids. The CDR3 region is CASRATFWAKEETQYF. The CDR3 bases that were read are TGTGCCAGCAGAGCAACTTTTTGGGCCAAGGAAGAGACC.

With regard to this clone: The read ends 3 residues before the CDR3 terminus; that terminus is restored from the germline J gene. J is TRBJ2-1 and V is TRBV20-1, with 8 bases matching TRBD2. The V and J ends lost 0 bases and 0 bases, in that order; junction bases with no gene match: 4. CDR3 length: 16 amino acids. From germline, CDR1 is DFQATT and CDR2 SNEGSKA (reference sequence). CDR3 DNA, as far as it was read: TGCAGTGCTAGAGATGGAGCGGGGGCCTCCTACAATGAG. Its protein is CSARDGAGASYNE. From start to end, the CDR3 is CSARDGAGASYNEQFF.

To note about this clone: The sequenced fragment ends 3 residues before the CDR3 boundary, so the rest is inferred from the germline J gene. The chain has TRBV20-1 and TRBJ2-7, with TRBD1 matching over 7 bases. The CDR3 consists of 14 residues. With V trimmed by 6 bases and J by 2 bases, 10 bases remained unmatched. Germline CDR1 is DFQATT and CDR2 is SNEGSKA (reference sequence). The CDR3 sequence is CSALPGQRTYEQYF. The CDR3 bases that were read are TGCAGTGCGCTCCCGGGACAGCGCACCTACGAG.

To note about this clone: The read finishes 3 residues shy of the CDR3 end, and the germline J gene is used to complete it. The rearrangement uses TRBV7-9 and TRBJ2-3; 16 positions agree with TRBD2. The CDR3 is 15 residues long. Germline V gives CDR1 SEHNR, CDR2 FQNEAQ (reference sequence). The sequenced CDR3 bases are TGTGCCAGCAGGAAACGGGGACTAGCGGGGGGGACG. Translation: CASRKRGLAGGT. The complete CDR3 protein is CASRKRGLAGGTQYF.

The CDR3 loop reads CATSRDSQVQETQYF. Partial CDR3 DNA: TGTGCCACCAGCAGGGACAGCCAGGTCCAAGAGACC. The rearrangement uses TRBV15 and TRBJ2-5, with D maybe TRBD1 (6 bases). With the read ending 3 residues before the CDR3 end, the germline J gene is used to fill in that end. Trimming took off 3 bases at V and 1 base at J, with 12 bases between the two ends. CDR3 length equals 15 residues. Germline CDR1 LNHNV, CDR2 YYDKDF (reference sequence).

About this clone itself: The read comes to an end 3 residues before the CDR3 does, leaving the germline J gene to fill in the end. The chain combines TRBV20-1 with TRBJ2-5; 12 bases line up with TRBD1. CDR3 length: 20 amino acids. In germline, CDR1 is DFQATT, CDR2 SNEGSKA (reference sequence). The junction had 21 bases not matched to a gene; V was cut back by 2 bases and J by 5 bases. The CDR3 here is CSARRHRDRGLMGDWETQYF. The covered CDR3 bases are TGCAGTGCTAGACGTCACCGGGACAGGGGGCTAATGGGTGATTGGGAGACC.

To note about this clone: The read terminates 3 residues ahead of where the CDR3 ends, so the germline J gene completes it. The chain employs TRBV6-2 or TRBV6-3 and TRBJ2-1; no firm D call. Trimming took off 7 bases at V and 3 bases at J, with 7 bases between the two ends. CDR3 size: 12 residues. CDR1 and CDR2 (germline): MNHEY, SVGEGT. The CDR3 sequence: CASKTVYNEQFF. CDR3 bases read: TGTGCCAGCAAAACAGTCTACAATGAG.

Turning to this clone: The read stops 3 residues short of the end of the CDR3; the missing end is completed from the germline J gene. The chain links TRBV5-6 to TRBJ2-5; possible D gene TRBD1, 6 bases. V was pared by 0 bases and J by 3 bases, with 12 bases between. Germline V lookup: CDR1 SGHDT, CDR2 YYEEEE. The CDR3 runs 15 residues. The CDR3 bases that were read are TGTGCCAGCAGCTTGGGTTCGGCAGGGGAAGAGACC. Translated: CASSLGSAGEET. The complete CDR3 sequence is CASSLGSAGEETQYF. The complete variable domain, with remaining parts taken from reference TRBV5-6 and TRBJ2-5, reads DAGVTQSPTHLIKTRGQQVTLRCSPKSGHDTVSWYQQALGQGPQFIFQYYEEEERQRGNFPDRFSGHQFPNYSSELNVNALLLGDSALYLCASSLGSAGEETQYFGPGTRLLVL.

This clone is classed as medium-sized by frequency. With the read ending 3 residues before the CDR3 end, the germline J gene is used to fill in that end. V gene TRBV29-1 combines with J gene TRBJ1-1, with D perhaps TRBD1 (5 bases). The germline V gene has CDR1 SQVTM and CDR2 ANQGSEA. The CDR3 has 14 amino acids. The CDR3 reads CSVDRGRGGRVAFF. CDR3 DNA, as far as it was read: TGCAGCGTTGATCGCGGAAGGGGAGGCCGGGTA.